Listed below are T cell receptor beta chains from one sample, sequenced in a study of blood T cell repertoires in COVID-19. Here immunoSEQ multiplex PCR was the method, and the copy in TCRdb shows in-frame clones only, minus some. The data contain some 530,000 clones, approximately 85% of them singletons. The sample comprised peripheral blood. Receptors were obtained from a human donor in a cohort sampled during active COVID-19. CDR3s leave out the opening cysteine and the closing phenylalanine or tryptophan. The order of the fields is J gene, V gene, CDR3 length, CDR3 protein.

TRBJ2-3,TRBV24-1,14,ATSDAGTGDTDTQY
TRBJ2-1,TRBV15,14,ATSRGLAVSYNEQF
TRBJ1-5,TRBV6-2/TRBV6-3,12,ASSYSPLIQPQH
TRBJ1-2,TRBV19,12,ASIEGARNYGYT
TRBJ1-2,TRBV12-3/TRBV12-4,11,ASRTGGGYGYT
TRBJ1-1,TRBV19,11,ASRNDRGSEAF
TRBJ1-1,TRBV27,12,ASRLGGANTEAF
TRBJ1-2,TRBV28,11,ASRLPGQGGYT
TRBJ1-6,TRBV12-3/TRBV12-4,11,ASSPGVTSPLH
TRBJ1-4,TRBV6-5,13,ASSQPRQGGEKLF
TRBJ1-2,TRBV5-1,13,ASSRGQGANYGYT
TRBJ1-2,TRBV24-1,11,ATSRGRGYGYT
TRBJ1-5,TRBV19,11,ASRDRDNQPQH
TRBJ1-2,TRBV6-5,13,ASSYDGTGRYGYT
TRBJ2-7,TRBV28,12,ASSLPGSPYEQY
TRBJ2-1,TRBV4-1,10,ASSQDNNEQF
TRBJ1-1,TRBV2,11,ATKGKANTEAF
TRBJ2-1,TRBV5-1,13,ASSSTSNDWSEQF
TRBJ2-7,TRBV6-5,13,ASSYRGDGSYEQY
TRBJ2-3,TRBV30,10,AWSVKGDTQY
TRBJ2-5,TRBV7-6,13,ASSLDGTGRETQY
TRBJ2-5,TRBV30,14,AWSLISRGSGETQY
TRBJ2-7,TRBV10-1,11,ASSESRLYEQY
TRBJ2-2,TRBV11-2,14,ASSLQLPGGTGELF
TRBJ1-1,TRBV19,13,ATTPRGTWNTEAF
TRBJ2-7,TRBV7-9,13,ASSFTTSLVSEQY
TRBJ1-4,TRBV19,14,ASSMEGRTTNEKLF
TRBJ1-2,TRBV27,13,ASSRDRQGLYGYT
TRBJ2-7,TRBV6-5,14,ASSYKRPGQRSEQY
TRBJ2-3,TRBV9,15,ASSPRGGIMSSDTQY
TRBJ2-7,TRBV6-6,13,ASSYVRERSYEQY
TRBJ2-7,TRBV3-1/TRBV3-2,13,ASSQSGLPTYEQY
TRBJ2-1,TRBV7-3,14,ASSFAPAGGYNEQF
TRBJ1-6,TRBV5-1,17,ASSLAPGQSSYYNSPLH
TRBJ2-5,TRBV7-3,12,ASSLAGAQETQY
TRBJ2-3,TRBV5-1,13,ASSHGRRNTDTQY
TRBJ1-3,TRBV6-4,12,ASSPTGSGNTIY
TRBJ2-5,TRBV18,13,ASSTSGRNGETQY
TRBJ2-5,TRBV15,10,ATSRDGGDQY
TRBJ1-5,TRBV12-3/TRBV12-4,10,ASSLAATAQH
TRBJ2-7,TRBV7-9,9,ASSITYEQY
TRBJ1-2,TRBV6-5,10,ASSQGRYGYT
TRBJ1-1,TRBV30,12,AWRNRVLNTEAF
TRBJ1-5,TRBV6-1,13,ASSEDLQGMRTQH
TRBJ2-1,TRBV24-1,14,ATSDPTSGSYNEQF